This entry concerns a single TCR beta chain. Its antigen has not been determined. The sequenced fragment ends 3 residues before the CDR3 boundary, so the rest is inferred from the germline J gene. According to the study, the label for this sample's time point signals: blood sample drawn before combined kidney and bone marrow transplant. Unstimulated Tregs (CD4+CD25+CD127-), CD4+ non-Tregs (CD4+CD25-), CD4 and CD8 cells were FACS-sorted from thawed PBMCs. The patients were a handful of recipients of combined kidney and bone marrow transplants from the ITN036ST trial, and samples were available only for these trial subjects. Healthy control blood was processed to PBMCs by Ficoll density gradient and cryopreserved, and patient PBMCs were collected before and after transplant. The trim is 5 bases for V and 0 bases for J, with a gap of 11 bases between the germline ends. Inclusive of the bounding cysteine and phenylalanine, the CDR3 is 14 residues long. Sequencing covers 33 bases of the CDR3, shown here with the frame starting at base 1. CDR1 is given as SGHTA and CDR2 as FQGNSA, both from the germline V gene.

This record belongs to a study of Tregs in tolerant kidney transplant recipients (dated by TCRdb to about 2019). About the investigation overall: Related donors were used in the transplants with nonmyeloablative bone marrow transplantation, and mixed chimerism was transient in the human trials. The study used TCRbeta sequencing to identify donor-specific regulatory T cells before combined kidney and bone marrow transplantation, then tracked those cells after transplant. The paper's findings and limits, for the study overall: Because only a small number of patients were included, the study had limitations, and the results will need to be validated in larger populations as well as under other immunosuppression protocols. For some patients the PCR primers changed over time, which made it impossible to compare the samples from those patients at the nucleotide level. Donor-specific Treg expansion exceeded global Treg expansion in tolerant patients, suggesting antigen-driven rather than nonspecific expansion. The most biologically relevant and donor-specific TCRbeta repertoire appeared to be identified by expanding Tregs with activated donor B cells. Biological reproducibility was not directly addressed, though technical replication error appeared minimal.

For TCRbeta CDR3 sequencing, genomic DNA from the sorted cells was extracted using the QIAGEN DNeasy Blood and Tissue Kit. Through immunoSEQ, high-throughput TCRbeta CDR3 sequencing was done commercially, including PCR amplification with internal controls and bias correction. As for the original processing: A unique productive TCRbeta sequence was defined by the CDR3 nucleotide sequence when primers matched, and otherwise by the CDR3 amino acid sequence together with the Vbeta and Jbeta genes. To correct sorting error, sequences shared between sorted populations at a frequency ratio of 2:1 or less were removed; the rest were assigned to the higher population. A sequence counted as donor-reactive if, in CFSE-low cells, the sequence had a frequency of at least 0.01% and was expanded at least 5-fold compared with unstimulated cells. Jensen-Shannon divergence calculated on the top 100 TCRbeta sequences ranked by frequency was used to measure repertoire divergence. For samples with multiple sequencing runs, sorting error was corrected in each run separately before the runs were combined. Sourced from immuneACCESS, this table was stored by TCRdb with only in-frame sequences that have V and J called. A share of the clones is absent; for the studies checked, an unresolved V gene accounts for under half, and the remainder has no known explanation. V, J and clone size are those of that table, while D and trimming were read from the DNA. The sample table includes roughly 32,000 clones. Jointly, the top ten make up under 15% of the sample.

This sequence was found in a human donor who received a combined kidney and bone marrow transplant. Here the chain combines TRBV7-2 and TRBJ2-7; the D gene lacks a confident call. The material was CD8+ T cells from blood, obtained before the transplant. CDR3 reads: CASSPDGLSYEQYF. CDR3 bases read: TGTGCCAGCAGCCCAGATGGCCTCTCCTACGAG. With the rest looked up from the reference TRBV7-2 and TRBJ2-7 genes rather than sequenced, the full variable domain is GAGVSQSPSNKVTEKGKDVELRCDPISGHTALYWYRQSLGQGLEFLIYFQGNSAPDKSGLPSDRFSAERTGGSVSTLTIQRTQQEDSAVYLCASSPDGLSYEQYFGPGTRLTVT.